This TCR beta chain was retrieved from a study of T-cell reconstitution after alpha-beta-depleted transplantation in children. Ten or more counts support this clonotype. Unique molecular identifiers were built into the TCRbeta library. MiXCR was run by TCRdb on the PCR reads, yielding one entry per CDR3 protein. In the table there are hundreds of thousands of distinct CDR3 sequences, about 10% of which are singletons. The V end was cut by 3 bases, the J end by 4 bases, with 13 bases between. Germline V gene lookup returns CDR1 MNHEY and CDR2 SMNVEV (reference sequence). The length of the CDR3 is 14 residues.

The chain combines TRBV27 with TRBJ2-7, with D possibly matching TRBD2 (5 bases). This TCR was sampled from a human donor who donated a stem cell graft to a child with acute myeloid leukemia. The sequenced sample was PBMCs from the stem cell graft donor, obtained from the stem cell graft. The DNA for the CDR3 is TGTGCCAGCAGTTTTGGCCGAACGGGGTACGAGCAGTACTTC. Residues: CASSFGRTGYEQYF.